The 30 T cell receptor beta chains below were found in one sample sequenced in a study of control samples from healthy donors and cancer patients. Sequencing was performed with immunoSEQ multiplex PCR; in TCRdb, only in-frame clones are kept and a portion is missing. This sample has approximately 90,000 clones, with around 85% found just once. Sequencing input: blood. These receptors came from a man younger than 40 in good health.

This chain connects TRBV11-2 to TRBJ2-2, with D unresolved. Germline V gene data show CDR1 as SGHAT and CDR2 as FQNNGV. The CDR3 consists of 14 residues. Trimming left V 5 bases short and J 5 bases short, with 12 bases between. Here the CDR3 DNA reads TGTGCCAGCAGCCCCACGGGCTTAACCGGGGAGCTGTTTTTT. Translated: CASSPTGLTGELFF.

The chain employs TRBV7-2 and TRBJ1-3, with D perhaps TRBD1 (5 bases). The CDR3 has 14 amino acids. Looked up from germline, CDR1 is SGHTA and CDR2 is FQGNSA. Trimming cost V 4 bases and J 4 bases, with 11 bases left between them. CDR3 nucleotides: TGTGCCAGCAGCTCCACGACAGAGGGAAACACCATATATTTT. This encodes CASSSTTEGNTIYF.

This rearrangement joins TRBV24-1 to TRBJ1-6; D perhaps matches TRBD1 (6 bases). The CDR3 is 14 residues long. Germline lookup yields CDR1 KGHDR and CDR2 SFDVKD. The V gene lost 7 bases and the J gene lost 7 bases, with 13 bases spanning the gap. The CDR3 spells CATRSGGANSPLHF. CDR3 DNA: TGTGCCACCAGGTCCGGGGGGGCCAATTCACCCCTCCACTTT.

This clone appeared once. The gene calls are TRBV11-2 and TRBJ2-7; 15 bases align to TRBD2. This CDR3 has 18 residues. The germline CDR1 and CDR2 sequences are SGHAT and FQNNGV. Trimming removed 5 bases from V and 3 bases from J; junction bases left unmatched: 11. CDR3 region: CASSGRTSGGEAGYEQYF. The CDR3 DNA sequence: TGTGCCAGCAGCGGGCGGACTAGCGGGGGGGAAGCAGGCTACGAGCAGTACTTC.

The J gene is TRBJ2-1, the V gene TRBV24-1; no firm D call. V lost 0 bases and J 8 bases, leaving 10 bases between the germline ends. Per germline, CDR1 KGHDR and CDR2 SFDVKD. The CDR3 sequence is 14 residues long. In DNA form, the CDR3 reads TGTGCCACCAGTGATTTGTGGGCCCCTCATGAGCAGTTCTTC. As protein: CATSDLWAPHEQFF.

The genes are TRBV27 and TRBJ2-7, with TRBD2 as a possible D gene (6 bases). The V gene lost 1 base and the J gene lost 5 bases, with 12 bases spanning the gap. In germline, CDR1 is MNHEY, CDR2 SMNVEV (reference sequence). The CDR3 contains 14 residues. CDR3 bases: TGTGCCAGCAGTTTATTGCAGGGAGGCCACGAGCAGTACTTC. This codes for CASSLLQGGHEQYF.

There are a few counts of this clone. The rearrangement links TRBV7-9 to TRBJ2-5; D possibly corresponds to TRBD1 (5 bases). The CDR3 is 15 amino acids. The germline CDR1 and CDR2 sequences are SEHNR and FQNEAQ (reference sequence). Trimming pared 5 bases from V and 2 bases from J, leaving 15 bases between. CDR3 residues: CASSIGGRAQETQYF. The CDR3 coding sequence is TGTGCCAGCAGCATAGGCGGCAGGGCACAAGAGACCCAGTACTTC.

This rearrangement joins TRBV10-3 to TRBJ2-1, with 8 positions matching TRBD2. This CDR3 comprises 15 residues. Germline trimming cut 0 bases from V and 8 bases from J; bases unmatched to any gene: 6. Germline CDR1 ENHRY, CDR2 SYGVKD. The CDR3 nucleotides are TGTGCCATCAGTGAGTCCGGGGGGGCCGGGGATGAGCAGTTCTTC. This codes for CAISESGGAGDEQFF.

This chain links TRBV5-1 with TRBJ2-4; perhaps TRBD2 as D (6 bases). The CDR3 length is 14 residues. The V end lost 4 bases, the J end lost 4 bases, and 12 bases lay between the germline ends. Per the germline V gene, CDR1 is SGHRS and CDR2 is YFSETQ. The CDR3 nucleotides read TGCGCCAGCAGCGCGGGGCTTGCTAAAAACATTCAGTACTTC. This sequence encodes CASSAGLAKNIQYF.

V and J are TRBV27 and TRBJ2-7; D may be TRBD1 or TRBD2 (5 bases each). This CDR3 has 13 amino acids. V was trimmed by 6 bases and J by 2 bases, leaving 11 bases between them. The germline V gene has CDR1 MNHEY and CDR2 SMNVEV (reference sequence). The DNA of the CDR3 is TGTGCCAGCAGCCGGGACGGGGCCTACGAGCAGTACTTC. The encoded protein is CASSRDGAYEQYF.

V usage is TRBV9 and J usage is TRBJ2-1, with D possibly being TRBD2 (7 bases). CDR1 and CDR2 (germline): SGDLS, YYNGEE. This CDR3 is 16 amino acids long. The germline V and J ends were trimmed by 4 bases and 4 bases, with 18 bases remaining between them. Here the CDR3 reads CASSIRPGGEYNEQFF. As DNA, the CDR3 is TGTGCCAGCAGCATTAGACCGGGGGGCGAGTACAATGAGCAGTTCTTC. Variable domain in full (rest from reference TRBV9 and TRBJ2-1): DSGVTQTPKHLITATGQRVTLRCSPRSGDLSVYWYQQSLDQGLQFLIQYYNGEERAKGNILERFSAQQFPDLHSELNLSSLELGDSALYFCASSIRPGGEYNEQFFGPGTRLTVL.

The V call is TRBV9, the J call TRBJ1-1, with D possibly TRBD1 on 5 matching bases. V was cut by 1 base and J by 6 bases, with 13 bases left in between. CDR3 length equals 14 residues. The germline gives CDR1 SGDLS, CDR2 YYNGEE. The CDR3 is CASSVLQWGSEAFF. As DNA, the CDR3 is TGTGCCAGCAGCGTATTACAGTGGGGGTCTGAAGCTTTCTTT.

J is TRBJ1-2 and V is TRBV29-1; a possible D gene is TRBD1 (6 bases). The CDR3 is 14 amino acids. CDR1 SQVTM and CDR2 ANQGSEA come from the germline V gene. V lost 5 bases and J lost 4, with 17 bases in between. The chain's CDR3 is CSVQEFQQGYGYTF. DNA for the CDR3: TGCAGCGTTCAGGAGTTCCAACAGGGCTATGGCTACACCTTC.

V gene TRBV7-8 combines with J gene TRBJ2-5, with 9 nucleotides matching TRBD1. V lost 6 bases and J lost 5; bases outside the gene matches: 4. The CDR3 is made up of 13 amino acids. Germline lookup yields CDR1 SGHVS and CDR2 FQNEAQ. CDR3 DNA: TGTGCCAGCAGTCGGGACAGGGTCGAGACCCAGTACTTC. As protein: CASSRDRVETQYF.

The rearrangement links TRBV30 to TRBJ2-3, with D tentatively TRBD2 (5 bases). Per germline, CDR1 GTSNPN and CDR2 SVGIG (reference sequence). CDR3 length equals 13 residues. The germline V and J ends were trimmed by 5 bases and 1 base, with 10 bases remaining between them. Here the CDR3 DNA reads TGTGCCTGGTCGTGGGGAGGCACAGATACGCAGTATTTT. Encoded protein: CAWSWGGTDTQYF.

This sequence joins TRBV4-1 and TRBJ2-1; 12 bases fit TRBD2. The CDR3 runs 18 residues. CDR1 and CDR2 (germline): MGHRA, YSYEKL. Trimming cost V 4 bases and J 1 base; bases outside gene matches: 8. In DNA, the CDR3 is TGCGCCAGCAGCCCAAAGAGGACTAGCGGGGTATCCTACAATGAGCAGTTCTTC. This gives the protein CASSPKRTSGVSYNEQFF.

V gene TRBV5-1 combines with J gene TRBJ1-1; D is possibly TRBD1 (5 bases). This CDR3 has 14 amino acids. Germline V gene lookup returns CDR1 SGHRS and CDR2 YFSETQ. Trimming took off 4 bases at V and 1 base at J, with 11 bases between the two ends. CDR3 sequence (DNA): TGCGCCAGCAGCGCGGGGGATAAGAACACTGAAGCTTTCTTT. This codes for CASSAGDKNTEAFF.

The sample holds a few counts of this clone. The chain uses TRBV29-1 and TRBJ2-2, with 13 bases that match TRBD2. CDR1 is SQVTM and CDR2 is ANQGSEA in the germline V gene. The trim removed 5 bases at V and 0 bases at J, leaving 3 bases unmatched. The CDR3 covers 16 residues. CDR3 DNA: TGCAGCGTTCCCGGGACTAGCGGGGCGAACACCGGGGAGCTGTTTTTT. Amino acid sequence: CSVPGTSGANTGELFF.

The V and J genes are TRBV4-1 and TRBJ2-1; no clear D. The CDR3 is 15 amino acids. Trimming stripped 1 base from V and 0 bases from J, with 7 bases between. Germline V gene sequence: CDR1 MGHRA, CDR2 YSYEKL. CDR3 sequence reads: CASSQGHSSYNEQFF. In DNA form, the CDR3 reads TGCGCCAGCAGCCAAGGCCATAGCTCCTACAATGAGCAGTTCTTC.

CDR3 nucleotide sequence: TGTGCCAGCAGCCCAGCACAGACTGGCTACACCTTC. Translation: CASSPAQTGYTF. The chain uses TRBV7-9 and TRBJ1-2; no clear D. With 5 bases removed from V and 7 bases from J, the gap between germline ends came to 11 bases. Per the germline V gene, CDR1 is SEHNR and CDR2 is FQNEAQ (reference sequence). The CDR3 sequence is 12 residues long.

This rearrangement joins TRBV7-8 to TRBJ1-5, with D possibly matching TRBD1 (6 bases). V was pared by 2 bases and J by 6 bases, with 17 bases between. Germline CDR1 SGHVS, CDR2 FQNEAQ. This CDR3 contains 16 residues. As DNA, the CDR3 is TGTGCCAGCAGCTTAAGGGGGGGGCAGGCTTTTCAGCCCCAGCATTTT. This sequence encodes CASSLRGGQAFQPQHF.

This clone has a count of ten or more. This rearrangement joins TRBV10-3 to TRBJ1-1; 8 nucleotides agree with TRBD1. There are 13 residues in the CDR3. The V segment lost 6 bases and the J segment 1 base; nucleotides outside the gene matches: 1. Looked up from germline, CDR1 is ENHRY and CDR2 is SYGVKD. CDR3 nucleotide sequence: TGTGCCATCAGGGGGACAGGGAACACTGAAGCTTTCTTT. Protein product: CAIRGTGNTEAFF.

The J gene is TRBJ2-1, the V gene TRBV11-2; D ambiguous. With 0 bases removed from V and 6 bases from J, the gap between germline ends came to 18 bases. The CDR3 runs to 17 residues. The germline CDR1 and CDR2 sequences are SGHAT and FQNNGV. Written as DNA, the CDR3 is TGTGCCAGCAGCTTAGATCGTCCGGTCCTATCGCGCAATGAGCAGTTCTTC. This gives the protein CASSLDRPVLSRNEQFF.

The chain employs TRBV18 and TRBJ2-2, with D possibly TRBD2 on 5 matching bases. V shed 6 bases and J shed 5 bases, with 10 bases lying between them. The CDR3 length is 13 residues. Germline CDR1 KGHSH, CDR2 LQKENI. DNA for the CDR3: TGTGCCAGCTCCGCATCGGGGACCGGGGAGCTGTTTTTT. Protein sequence: CASSASGTGELFF.

As regards this clone: Different DNA sequences within this sample yield the same CDR3. The V and J genes are TRBV10-3 and TRBJ1-1; D not certain. The CDR3 length is 11 residues. Trimming stripped 3 bases from V and 5 bases from J, with 4 bases between. Germline V gene data show CDR1 as ENHRY and CDR2 as SYGVKD. This CDR3 reads CAISEGTEAFF. CDR3 sequence (DNA): TGTGCCATCAGTGAAGGGACTGAAGCTTTCTTT.

J is TRBJ1-2 and V is TRBV15, with 8 bases aligning to TRBD1. Per the germline V gene, CDR1 is LNHNV and CDR2 is YYDKDF (reference sequence). V was pared by 5 bases and J by 6 bases, with 5 bases of the junction left unmatched. The CDR3 runs 13 residues. This chain's CDR3 is CATSRQGADGYTF. The DNA for the CDR3 is TGTGCCACCAGCCGGCAGGGGGCCGATGGCTACACCTTC.

The V call is TRBV15, the J call TRBJ2-3, with D tentatively TRBD1 (5 bases). The V end lost 6 bases, the J end lost 4 bases, and 23 bases lay between the germline ends. Germline CDR1 and CDR2: LNHNV and YYDKDF (reference sequence). The CDR3 runs to 17 residues. In nucleotides, the CDR3 is TGTGCCACCAGTACAACCAAGGGCAGGGTTAGTTCAGATACGCAGTATTTT. This translates into CATSTTKGRVSSDTQYF.

V usage is TRBV9 and J usage is TRBJ2-2, with 7 bases aligning to TRBD1. Germline assignment: CDR1 SGDLS and CDR2 YYNGEE. Trimming took 3 bases from V and 4 from J; bases not matched to a gene: 6. This CDR3 contains 15 residues. CDR3 amino acids: CASSARQGFTGELFF. CDR3 nucleotides: TGTGCCAGCAGCGCCCGACAGGGATTCACCGGGGAGCTGTTTTTT.

The chain uses TRBV6-5 and TRBJ2-3; 9 positions match TRBD2. Germline V gives CDR1 MNHEY, CDR2 SVGAGI. Trimming at V came to 7 bases and at J to 1 base, leaving 0 bases not matched to a gene. The CDR3 has 13 amino acids. The CDR3 DNA is TGTGCCAGCATAGCGGGGGGCACAGATACGCAGTATTTT. The encoded protein is CASIAGGTDTQYF.

By sample fraction, this clone is medium-sized. The V gene is TRBV18, the J gene TRBJ2-1; D remains unclear. This CDR3 has 15 amino acids. From germline, CDR1 is KGHSH and CDR2 LQKENI. The V end was cut by 2 bases, the J end by 3 bases, with 11 bases between. CDR3 in amino acids: CASSPRDNGYNEQFF. The CDR3 DNA sequence: TGTGCCAGCTCACCAAGAGATAACGGCTACAATGAGCAGTTCTTC.